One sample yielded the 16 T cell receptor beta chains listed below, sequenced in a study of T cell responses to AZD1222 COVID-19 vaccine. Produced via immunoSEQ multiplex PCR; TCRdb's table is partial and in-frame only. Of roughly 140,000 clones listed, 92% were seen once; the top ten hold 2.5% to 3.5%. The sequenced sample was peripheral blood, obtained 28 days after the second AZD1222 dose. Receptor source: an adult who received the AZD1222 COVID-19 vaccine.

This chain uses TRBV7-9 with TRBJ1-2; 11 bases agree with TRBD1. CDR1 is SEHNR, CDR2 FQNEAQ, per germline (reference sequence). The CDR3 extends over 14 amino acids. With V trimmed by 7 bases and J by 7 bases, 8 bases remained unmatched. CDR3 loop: CASTLGQGASGYTF. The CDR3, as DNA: TGTGCCAGCACCCTAGGACAGGGGGCTAGTGGCTACACCTTC.

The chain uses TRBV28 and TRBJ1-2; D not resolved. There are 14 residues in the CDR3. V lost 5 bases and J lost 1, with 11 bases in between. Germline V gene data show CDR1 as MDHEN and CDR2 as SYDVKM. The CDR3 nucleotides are TGTGCCAGCAGTCCCAACGCGGGTAACTATGGCTACACCTTC. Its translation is CASSPNAGNYGYTF.

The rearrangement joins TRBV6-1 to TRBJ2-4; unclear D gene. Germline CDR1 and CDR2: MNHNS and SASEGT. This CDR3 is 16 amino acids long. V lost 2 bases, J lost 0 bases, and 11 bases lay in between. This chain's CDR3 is CASSEQAVLAKNIQYF. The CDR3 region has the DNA TGTGCCAGCAGTGAACAGGCAGTCCTAGCCAAAAACATTCAGTACTTC.

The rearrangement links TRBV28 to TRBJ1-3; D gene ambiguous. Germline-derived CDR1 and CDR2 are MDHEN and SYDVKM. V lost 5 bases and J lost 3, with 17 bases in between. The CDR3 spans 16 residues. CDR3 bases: TGTGCCAGCAGTGTTCACATCGAAACGATTGGAAACACCATATATTTT. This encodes CASSVHIETIGNTIYF.

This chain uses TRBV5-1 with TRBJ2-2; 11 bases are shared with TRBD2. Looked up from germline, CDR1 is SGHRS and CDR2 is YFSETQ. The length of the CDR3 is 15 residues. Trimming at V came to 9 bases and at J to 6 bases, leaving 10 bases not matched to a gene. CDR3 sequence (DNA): TGCGCCACCTACGACCTAGCGGGAGGACCCGGGGAGCTGTTTTTT. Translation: CATYDLAGGPGELFF. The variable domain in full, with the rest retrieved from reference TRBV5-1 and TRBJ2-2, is KAGVTQTPRYLIKTRGQQVTLSCSPISGHRSVSWYQQTPGQGLQFLFEYFSETQRNKGNFPGRFSGRQFSNSRSEMNVSTLELGDSALYLCATYDLAGGPGELFFGEGSRLTVL.

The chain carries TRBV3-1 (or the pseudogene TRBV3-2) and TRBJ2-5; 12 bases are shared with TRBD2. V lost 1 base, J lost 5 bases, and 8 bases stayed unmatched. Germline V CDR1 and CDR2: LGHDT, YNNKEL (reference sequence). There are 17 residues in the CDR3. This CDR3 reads CASSQVTSGRFRETQYF. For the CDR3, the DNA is TGTGCCAGCAGCCAAGTGACTAGCGGGAGATTCAGGGAGACCCAGTACTTC.

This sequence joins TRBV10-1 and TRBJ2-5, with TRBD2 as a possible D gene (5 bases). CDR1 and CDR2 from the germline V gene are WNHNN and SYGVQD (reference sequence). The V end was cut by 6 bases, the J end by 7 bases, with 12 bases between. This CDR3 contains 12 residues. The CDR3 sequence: CASSASEGTQYF. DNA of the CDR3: TGCGCCAGCAGCGCGTCTGAGGGGACCCAGTACTTC.

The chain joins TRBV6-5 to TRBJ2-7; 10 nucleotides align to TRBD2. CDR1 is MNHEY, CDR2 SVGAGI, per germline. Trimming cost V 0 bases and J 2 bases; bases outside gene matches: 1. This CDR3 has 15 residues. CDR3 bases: TGTGCCAGCAGTTACTCTAGCGGGAGGACCTACGAGCAGTACTTC. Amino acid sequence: CASSYSSGRTYEQYF.

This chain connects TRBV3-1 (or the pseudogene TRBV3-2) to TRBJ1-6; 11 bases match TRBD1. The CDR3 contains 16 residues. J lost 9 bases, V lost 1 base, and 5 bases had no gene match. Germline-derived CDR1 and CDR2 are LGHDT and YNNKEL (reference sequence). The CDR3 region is CASSQGGQGAGSPLHF. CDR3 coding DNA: TGTGCCAGCAGCCAAGGCGGACAGGGGGCGGGTTCACCCCTCCACTTT.

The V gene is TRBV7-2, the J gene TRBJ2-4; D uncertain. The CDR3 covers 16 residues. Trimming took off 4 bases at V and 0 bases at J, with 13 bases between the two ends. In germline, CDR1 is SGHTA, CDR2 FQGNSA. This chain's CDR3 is CASSSWTELAKNIQYF. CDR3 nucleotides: TGTGCCAGCAGCTCTTGGACCGAGCTAGCCAAAAACATTCAGTACTTC.

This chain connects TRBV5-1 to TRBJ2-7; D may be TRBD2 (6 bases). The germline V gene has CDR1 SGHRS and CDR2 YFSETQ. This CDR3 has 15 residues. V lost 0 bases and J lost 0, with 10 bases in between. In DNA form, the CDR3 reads TGCGCCAGCAGCTTGGGGCGGGACGGCTCCTACGAGCAGTACTTC. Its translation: CASSLGRDGSYEQYF. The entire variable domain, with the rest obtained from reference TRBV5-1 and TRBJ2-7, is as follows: KAGVTQTPRYLIKTRGQQVTLSCSPISGHRSVSWYQQTPGQGLQFLFEYFSETQRNKGNFPGRFSGRQFSNSRSEMNVSTLELGDSALYLCASSLGRDGSYEQYFGPGTRLTVT.

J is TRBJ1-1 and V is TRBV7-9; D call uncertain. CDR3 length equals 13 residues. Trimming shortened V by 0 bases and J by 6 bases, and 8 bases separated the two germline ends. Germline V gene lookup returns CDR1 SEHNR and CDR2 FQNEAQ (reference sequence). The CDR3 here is CASSLARSPEAFF. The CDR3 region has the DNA TGTGCCAGCAGCTTAGCGCGATCACCTGAAGCTTTCTTT.

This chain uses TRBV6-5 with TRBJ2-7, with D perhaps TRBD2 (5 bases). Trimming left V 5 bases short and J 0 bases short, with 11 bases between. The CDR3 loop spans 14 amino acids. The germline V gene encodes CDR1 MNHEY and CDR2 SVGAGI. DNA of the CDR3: TGTGCCAGCAGTAGGGCGGGCACCTCCTACGAGCAGTACTTC. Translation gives CASSRAGTSYEQYF.

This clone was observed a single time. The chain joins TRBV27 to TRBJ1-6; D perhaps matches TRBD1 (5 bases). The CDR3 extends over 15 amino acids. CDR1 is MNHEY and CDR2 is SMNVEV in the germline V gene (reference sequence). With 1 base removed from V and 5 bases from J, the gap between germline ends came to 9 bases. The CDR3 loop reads CASSLLGEDNSPLHF. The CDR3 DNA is TGTGCCAGCAGTTTATTGGGGGAGGATAATTCACCCCTCCACTTT.

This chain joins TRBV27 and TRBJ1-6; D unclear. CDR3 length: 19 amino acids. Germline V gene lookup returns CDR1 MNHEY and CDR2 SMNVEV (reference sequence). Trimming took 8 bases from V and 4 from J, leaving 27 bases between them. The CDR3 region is CASSQSRHRRAVYNSPLHF. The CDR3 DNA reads TGTGCCAGCTCCCAATCCAGGCACCGACGTGCGGTTTATAATTCACCCCTCCACTTT.

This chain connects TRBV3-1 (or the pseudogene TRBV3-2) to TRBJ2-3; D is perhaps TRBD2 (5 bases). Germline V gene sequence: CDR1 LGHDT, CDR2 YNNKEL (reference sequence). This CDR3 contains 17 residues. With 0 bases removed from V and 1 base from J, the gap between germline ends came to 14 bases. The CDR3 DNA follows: TGTGCCAGCAGCCAAGATAGTAGGGTGAGGGGCACAGATACGCAGTATTTT. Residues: CASSQDSRVRGTDTQYF.